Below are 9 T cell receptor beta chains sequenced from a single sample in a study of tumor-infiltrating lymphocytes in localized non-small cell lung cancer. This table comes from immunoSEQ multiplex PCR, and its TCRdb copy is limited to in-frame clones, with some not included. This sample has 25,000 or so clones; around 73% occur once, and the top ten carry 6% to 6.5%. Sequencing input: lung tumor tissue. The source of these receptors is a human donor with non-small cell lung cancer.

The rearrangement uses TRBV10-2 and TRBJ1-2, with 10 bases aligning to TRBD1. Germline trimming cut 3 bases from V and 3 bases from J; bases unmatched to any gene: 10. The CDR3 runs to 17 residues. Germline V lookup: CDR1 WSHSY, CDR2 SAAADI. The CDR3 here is CASSESFGTGDYYGYTF. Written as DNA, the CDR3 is TGCGCCAGCAGTGAATCTTTTGGGACAGGGGACTACTATGGCTACACCTTC.

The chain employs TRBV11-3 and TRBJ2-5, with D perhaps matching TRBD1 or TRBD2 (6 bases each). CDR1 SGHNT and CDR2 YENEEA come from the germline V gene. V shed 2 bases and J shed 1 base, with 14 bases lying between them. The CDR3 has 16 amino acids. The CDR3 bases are TGTGCCAGCAGCTTAATGCCCGGGGGCCCCCAAGAGACCCAGTACTTC. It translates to CASSLMPGGPQETQYF.

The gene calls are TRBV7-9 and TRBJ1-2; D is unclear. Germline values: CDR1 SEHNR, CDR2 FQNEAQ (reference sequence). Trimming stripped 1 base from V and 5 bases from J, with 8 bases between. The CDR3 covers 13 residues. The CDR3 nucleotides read TGTGCCAGCAGCTTAGAACATAGGTATGGCTACACCTTC. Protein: CASSLEHRYGYTF.

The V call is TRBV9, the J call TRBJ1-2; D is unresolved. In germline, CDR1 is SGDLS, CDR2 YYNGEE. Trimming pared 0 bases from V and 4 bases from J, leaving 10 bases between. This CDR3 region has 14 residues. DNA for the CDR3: TGTGCCAGCAGCGTAGAAGGGCAGGTCTATGGCTACACCTTC. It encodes CASSVEGQVYGYTF.

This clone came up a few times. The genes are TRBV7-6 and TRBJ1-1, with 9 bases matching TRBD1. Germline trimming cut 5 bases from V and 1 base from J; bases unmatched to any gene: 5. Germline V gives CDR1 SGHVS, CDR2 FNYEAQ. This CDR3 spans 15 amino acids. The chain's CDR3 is CASSEQGASNTEAFF. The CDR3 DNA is TGTGCCAGCAGCGAACAGGGGGCTTCGAACACTGAAGCTTTCTTT.

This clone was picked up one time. CDR3 nucleotide sequence: TGTGCCAGCTCACGCCTGGAGGGCAAAAACATTCAGTACTTC. Translation: CASSRLEGKNIQYF. The chain uses TRBV18 and TRBJ2-4, with D possibly TRBD2 on 6 matching bases. The CDR3 covers 14 residues. Germline CDR1 and CDR2: KGHSH and LQKENI. The V gene lost 4 bases and the J gene lost 3 bases, with 10 bases spanning the gap. Full variable domain (missing parts from reference TRBV18 and TRBJ2-4): NAGVMQNPRHLVRRRGQEARLRCSPMKGHSHVYWYRQLPEEGLKFMVYLQKENIIDESGMPKERFSAEFPKEGPSILRIQQVVRGDSAAYFCASSRLEGKNIQYFGAGTRLSVL.

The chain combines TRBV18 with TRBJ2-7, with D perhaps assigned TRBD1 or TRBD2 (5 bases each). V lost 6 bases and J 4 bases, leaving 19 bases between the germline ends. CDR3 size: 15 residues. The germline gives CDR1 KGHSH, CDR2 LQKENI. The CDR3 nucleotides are TGTGCCAGCTCCCCAAATAGCGACAGTGCTTACGAGCAGTACTTC. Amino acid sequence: CASSPNSDSAYEQYF.

CDR3 nucleotide sequence: TGTGCCAGCAGTTTACGGGGACAGGGGAGGACTGAAGCTTTCTTT. It codes for CASSLRGQGRTEAFF. The chain carries TRBV28 and TRBJ1-1; TRBD1 agrees at 10 bases. From germline, CDR1 is MDHEN and CDR2 SYDVKM. The CDR3 is 15 residues long. V was clipped by 2 bases and J by 5 bases; unmatched bases: 5.

CDR3 sequence (DNA): TGCAGCGTCGGTGACATGTCCACAAAACTGTTTTTT. Amino acids: CSVGDMSTKLFF. The chain links TRBV29-1 to TRBJ1-4, with D unresolved. V was cut by 6 bases and J by 10 bases, with 15 bases left in between. The CDR3 contains 12 residues. Germline-derived CDR1 and CDR2 are SQVTM and ANQGSEA. The full variable domain, its missing parts supplied by reference TRBV29-1 and TRBJ1-4, is SAVISQKPSRDICQRGTSLTIQCQVDSQVTMMFWYRQQPGQSLTLIATANQGSEATYESGFVIDKFPISRPNLTFSTLTVSNMSPEDSSIYLCSVGDMSTKLFFGSGTQLSVL.